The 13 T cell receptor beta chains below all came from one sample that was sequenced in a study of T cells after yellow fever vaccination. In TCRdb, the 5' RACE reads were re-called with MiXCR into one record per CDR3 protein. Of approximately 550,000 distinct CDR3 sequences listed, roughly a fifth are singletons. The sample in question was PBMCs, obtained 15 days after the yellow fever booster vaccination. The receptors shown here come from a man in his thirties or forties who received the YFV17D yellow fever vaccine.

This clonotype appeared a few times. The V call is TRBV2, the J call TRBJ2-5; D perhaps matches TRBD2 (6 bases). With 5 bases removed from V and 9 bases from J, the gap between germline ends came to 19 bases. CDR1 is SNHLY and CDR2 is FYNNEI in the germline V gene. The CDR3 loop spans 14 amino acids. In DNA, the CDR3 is TGTGCCAGCAGTCTGAGGGAGGCCACGTGGGCCCAGTACTTC. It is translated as CASSLREATWAQYF.

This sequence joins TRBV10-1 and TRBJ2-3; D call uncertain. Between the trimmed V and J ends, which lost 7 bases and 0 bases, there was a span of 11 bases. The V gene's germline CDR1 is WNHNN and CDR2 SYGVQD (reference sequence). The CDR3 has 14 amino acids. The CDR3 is CASKSNLSTDTQYF. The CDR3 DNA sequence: TGCGCCAGCAAGAGCAATCTCAGCACAGATACGCAGTATTTT.

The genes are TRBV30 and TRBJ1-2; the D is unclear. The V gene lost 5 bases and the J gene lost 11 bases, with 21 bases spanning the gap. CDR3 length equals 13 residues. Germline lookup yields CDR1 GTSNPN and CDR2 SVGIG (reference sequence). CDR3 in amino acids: CAWDLGGNRGYTF. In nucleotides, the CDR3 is TGTGCCTGGGACCTAGGAGGGAATCGTGGATACACCTTC.

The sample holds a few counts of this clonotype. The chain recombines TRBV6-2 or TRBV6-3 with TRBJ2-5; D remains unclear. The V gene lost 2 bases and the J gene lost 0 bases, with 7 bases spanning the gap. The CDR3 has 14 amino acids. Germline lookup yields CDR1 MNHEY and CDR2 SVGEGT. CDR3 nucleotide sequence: TGTGCCAGCAGTTACGTTGGGTACCAAGAGACCCAGTACTTC. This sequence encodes CASSYVGYQETQYF.

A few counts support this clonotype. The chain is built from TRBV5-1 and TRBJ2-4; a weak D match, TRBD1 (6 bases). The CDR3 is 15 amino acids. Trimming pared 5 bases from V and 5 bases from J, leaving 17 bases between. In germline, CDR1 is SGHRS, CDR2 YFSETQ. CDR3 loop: CASRPTGSEENIQYF. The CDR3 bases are TGCGCCAGCAGGCCAACAGGGTCGGAAGAAAACATTCAGTACTTC.

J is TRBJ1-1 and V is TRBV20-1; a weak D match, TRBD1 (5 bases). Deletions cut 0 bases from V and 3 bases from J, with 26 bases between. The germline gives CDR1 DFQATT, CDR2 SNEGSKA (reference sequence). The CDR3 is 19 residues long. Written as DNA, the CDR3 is TGCAGTGCTAGAGATCGGGGGAGGGGAGGGTTCGGTGCGGACACTGAAGCTTTCTTT. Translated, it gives CSARDRGRGGFGADTEAFF.

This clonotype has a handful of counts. CDR3 in amino acids: CASRQVDTEAFF. The CDR3 nucleotides are TGCGCCAGCAGGCAGGTGGACACTGAAGCTTTCTTT. The chain couples TRBV5-1 to TRBJ1-1; no definite D call. Germline V gene sequence: CDR1 SGHRS, CDR2 YFSETQ. Trimming took 5 bases from V and 3 from J, leaving 8 bases between them. The CDR3 sequence is 12 residues long.

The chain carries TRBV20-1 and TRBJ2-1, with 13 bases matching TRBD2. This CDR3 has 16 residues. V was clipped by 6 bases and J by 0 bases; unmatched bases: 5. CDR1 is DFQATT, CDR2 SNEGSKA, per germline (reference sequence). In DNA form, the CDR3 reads TGCAGTGCGCGGACTAGCGGGGGCCCCTCCTACAATGAGCAGTTCTTC. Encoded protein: CSARTSGGPSYNEQFF.

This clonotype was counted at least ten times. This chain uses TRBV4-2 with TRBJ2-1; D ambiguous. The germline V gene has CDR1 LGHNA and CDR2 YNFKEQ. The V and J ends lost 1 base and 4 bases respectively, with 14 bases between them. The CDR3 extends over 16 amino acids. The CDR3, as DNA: TGTGCCAGCAGCCAAGGTGGGCTAGACATTTACAATGAGCAGTTCTTC. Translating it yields CASSQGGLDIYNEQFF.

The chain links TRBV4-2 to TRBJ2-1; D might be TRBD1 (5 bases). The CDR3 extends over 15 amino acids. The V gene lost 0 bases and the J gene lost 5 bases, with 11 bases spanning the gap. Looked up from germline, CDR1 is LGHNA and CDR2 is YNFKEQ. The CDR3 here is CASSQDWGRDNEQFF. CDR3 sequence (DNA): TGTGCCAGCAGCCAAGACTGGGGCAGAGACAATGAGCAGTTCTTC.

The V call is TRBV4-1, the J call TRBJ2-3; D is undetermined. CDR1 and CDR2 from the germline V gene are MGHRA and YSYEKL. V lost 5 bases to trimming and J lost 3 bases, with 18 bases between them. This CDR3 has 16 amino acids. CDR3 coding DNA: TGCGCCAGCAGCGCTTTTAGTACCGGTGGGACAGATACGCAGTATTTT. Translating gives CASSAFSTGGTDTQYF.

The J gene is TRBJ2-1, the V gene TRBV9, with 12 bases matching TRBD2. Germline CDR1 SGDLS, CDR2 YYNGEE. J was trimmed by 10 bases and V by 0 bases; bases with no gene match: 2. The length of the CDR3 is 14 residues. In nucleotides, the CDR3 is TGTGCCAGCAGCGTAGGTGGACTAGCGGGGGAGCAGTTCTTC. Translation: CASSVGGLAGEQFF. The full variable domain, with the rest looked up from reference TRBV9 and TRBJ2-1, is DSGVTQTPKHLITATGQRVTLRCSPRSGDLSVYWYQQSLDQGLQFLIQYYNGEERAKGNILERFSAQQFPDLHSELNLSSLELGDSALYFCASSVGGLAGEQFFGPGTRLTVL.

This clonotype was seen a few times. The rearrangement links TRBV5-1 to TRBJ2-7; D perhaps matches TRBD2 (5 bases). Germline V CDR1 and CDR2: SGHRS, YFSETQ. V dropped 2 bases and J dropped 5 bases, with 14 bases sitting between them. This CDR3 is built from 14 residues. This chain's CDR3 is CASSFREPQNEQYF. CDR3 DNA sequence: TGCGCCAGCAGCTTCCGGGAACCACAAAACGAGCAGTACTTC.